The 21 T cell receptor beta chains reported below all come from one sample, sequenced in a study of PD-1 blockade in classical Hodgkin lymphoma. TCRdb keeps only in-frame clones here, not all; method: immunoSEQ multiplex PCR. Here the sample spans 15,000 or so clones, around four fifths being singletons. Each patient's relapse followed autologous stem cell transplantation, and brentuximab vedotin exposure varied. The material was peripheral blood mononuclear cells (PBMCs), obtained at baseline. These receptors were taken from a human donor with classical Hodgkin lymphoma.

The chain is built from TRBV27 and TRBJ2-7; possibly TRBD2 for D (5 bases). CDR3 length: 12 amino acids. Deletions cut 10 bases from V and 0 bases from J, with 10 bases between. In germline, CDR1 is MNHEY, CDR2 SMNVEV (reference sequence). The CDR3 is CATWGDSYEQYF. The CDR3 nucleotides read TGTGCCACCTGGGGAGACTCCTACGAGCAGTACTTC.

V and J are TRBV5-6 and TRBJ1-5; D ambiguous. This CDR3 comprises 13 residues. Germline V gene data show CDR1 as SGHDT and CDR2 as YYEEEE. V was trimmed by 2 bases and J by 5 bases, leaving 8 bases between them. CDR3 region: CASSLTGDQPQHF. In DNA form, the CDR3 reads TGTGCCAGCAGCTTAACGGGCGATCAGCCCCAGCATTTT.

V and J are TRBV13 and TRBJ2-7; TRBD2 matches at 8 bases. V shed 5 bases and J 6 bases; nucleotides not matched to a gene: 12. CDR3 length: 15 amino acids. Germline V gives CDR1 PRHDT, CDR2 FYEKMQ (reference sequence). The CDR3 DNA reads as TGTGCCAGCAGCCGAGGGCGGGGGGCGCTGGCCGAGCAGTACTTC. It specifies CASSRGRGALAEQYF.

The chain combines TRBV7-9 with TRBJ1-2, with 7 bases matching TRBD1. V was pared by 4 bases and J by 0 bases, with 8 bases of the junction left unmatched. The CDR3 sequence is 16 residues long. The germline gives CDR1 SEHNR, CDR2 FQNEAQ (reference sequence). The CDR3 sequence: CASSSHRDRPNYGYTF. DNA for the CDR3: TGTGCCAGCAGCTCTCATCGGGACAGACCTAACTATGGCTACACCTTC. The whole variable domain, filled in from reference TRBV7-9 and TRBJ1-2, reads DTGVSQNPRHKITKRGQNVTFRCDPISEHNRLYWYRQTLGQGPEFLTYFQNEAQLEKSRLLSDRFSAERPKGSFSTLEIQRTEQGDSAMYLCASSSHRDRPNYGYTFGSGTRLTVV.

This chain uses TRBV19 with TRBJ2-5, with TRBD1 matching 7 bases. The trim removed 5 bases at V and 1 base at J, leaving 4 bases unmatched. Germline CDR1 is LNHDA and CDR2 is SQIVND (reference sequence). This CDR3 has 14 amino acids. In DNA form, the CDR3 reads TGTGCCAGTAGTCCCGGGACAGCCCAAGAGACCCAGTACTTC. Encoded protein: CASSPGTAQETQYF.

This clone occurred once. The J gene is TRBJ1-4, the V gene TRBV2; 10 bases map to TRBD1. The CDR3 totals 15 residues. Germline V lookup: CDR1 SNHLY, CDR2 FYNNEI. The V and J ends lost 7 bases and 11 bases, in that order; junction bases with no gene match: 13. The CDR3: CASTPRTGGYRKLFF. The CDR3 DNA sequence: TGTGCCAGCACTCCCCGGACAGGGGGTTATCGGAAACTGTTTTTT. The full variable domain, its missing parts supplied by reference TRBV2 and TRBJ1-4, is EPEVTQTPSHQVTQMGQEVILRCVPISNHLYFYWYRQILGQKVEFLVSFYNNEISEKSEIFDDQFSVERPDGSNFTLKIRSTKLEDSAMYFCASTPRTGGYRKLFFGSGTQLSVL.

The chain links TRBV6-6 to TRBJ2-7; D uncertain. This CDR3 comprises 13 residues. Germline V gives CDR1 MNHNY, CDR2 SVGAGI (reference sequence). V lost 10 bases and J lost 1, with 14 bases in between. The CDR3 here is CATSDPFSYEQYF. CDR3 bases: TGTGCCACCTCGGACCCTTTTTCCTACGAGCAGTACTTC.

The sample holds a few counts of this clone. The genes are TRBV27 and TRBJ2-7; 9 bases are a match to TRBD1. With V trimmed by 2 bases and J by 4 bases, 3 bases remained unmatched. Looked up from germline, CDR1 is MNHEY and CDR2 is SMNVEV (reference sequence). CDR3 size: 14 residues. The CDR3 DNA reads TGTGCCAGCAGTTTAAAGACAGGGGGATACGAGCAGTACTTC. Translating gives CASSLKTGGYEQYF.

The V and J genes are TRBV5-5 and TRBJ1-5; D not certain. This CDR3 has 15 residues. Germline loops: CDR1 SGHKS, CDR2 YYEKEE (reference sequence). Trimming took off 3 bases at V and 0 bases at J, with 10 bases between the two ends. The CDR3 reads CASSSVAYSNQPQHF. CDR3 nucleotides: TGTGCCAGCAGCTCGGTGGCTTATAGCAATCAGCCCCAGCATTTT.

The V gene is TRBV7-9, the J gene TRBJ1-4; no clear D. The CDR3 is 13 residues long. Germline loops: CDR1 SEHNR, CDR2 FQNEAQ (reference sequence). With 4 bases removed from V and 2 bases from J, the gap between germline ends came to 5 bases. Written as DNA, the CDR3 is TGTGCCAGCAGCTCGGTGACTAATGAAAAACTGTTTTTT. Encoded protein: CASSSVTNEKLFF.

The chain joins TRBV5-1 to TRBJ2-3, with TRBD1 as a possible D gene (5 bases). CDR3 size: 18 residues. Germline V lookup: CDR1 SGHRS, CDR2 YFSETQ. Trimming took 6 bases from V and 1 from J, leaving 24 bases between them. The CDR3, as DNA: TGCGCCAGCAAAGTCGGGTCAGCTCCCAGGGAAGGCACAGATACGCAGTATTTT. Protein: CASKVGSAPREGTDTQYF.

A few counts support this clone. V is TRBV6-6 and J is TRBJ1-1, with D tentatively TRBD1 (6 bases). The CDR3 length is 16 residues. Trimming took off 4 bases at V and 0 bases at J, with 15 bases between the two ends. Germline V gene sequence: CDR1 MNHNY, CDR2 SVGAGI (reference sequence). DNA for the CDR3: TGTGCCAGCAGTTTCACCTTGGACAGCTTGAACACTGAAGCTTTCTTT. As protein: CASSFTLDSLNTEAFF.

V and J are TRBV9 and TRBJ2-1, with 10 positions matching TRBD1. Unmatched junction bases numbered 4, after V lost 4 bases and J lost 6 bases. This CDR3 comprises 14 residues. The V gene's germline CDR1 is SGDLS and CDR2 YYNGEE. The CDR3 loop is CASSIRTGGNEQFF. DNA for the CDR3: TGTGCCAGCAGCATCCGGACAGGGGGCAATGAGCAGTTCTTC.

Here the CDR3 reads CASSSQGSGNTIYF. As DNA, the CDR3 is TGCGCCAGCAGCTCGCAGGGGTCTGGAAACACCATATATTTT. V and J are TRBV5-1 and TRBJ1-3, with a tentative D call TRBD1 (6 bases). Trimming cost V 3 bases and J 1 base, with 8 bases left between them. The CDR3 has 14 residues. CDR1 and CDR2 from the germline V gene are SGHRS and YFSETQ.

This clone was recorded only once. The rearrangement links TRBV4-1 to TRBJ2-7; TRBD2 might be the D (6 bases). This CDR3 is built from 16 residues. Per germline, CDR1 MGHRA and CDR2 YSYEKL. Trimming pared 1 base from V and 1 base from J, leaving 14 bases between. The CDR3 here is CASSQVPSGLSYEQYF. The CDR3 DNA reads TGCGCCAGCAGCCAAGTACCAAGCGGACTATCCTACGAGCAGTACTTC.

This clone was observed a single time. The chain uses TRBV7-6 and TRBJ2-1, with 10 bases fitting TRBD2. Looked up from germline, CDR1 is SGHVS and CDR2 is FNYEAQ. V was pared by 2 bases and J by 3 bases, with 4 bases of the junction left unmatched. CDR3 length equals 16 residues. The CDR3 sequence: CASSLLAGALYNEQFF. CDR3 in DNA: TGTGCCAGCAGCTTACTAGCGGGGGCCCTCTACAATGAGCAGTTCTTC.

The genes are TRBV4-1 and TRBJ2-3; D might be TRBD1 or TRBD2, each matching 5 bases. The CDR3 covers 16 residues. Trimming took 3 bases from V and 4 from J, leaving 17 bases between them. The germline V gene has CDR1 MGHRA and CDR2 YSYEKL. The CDR3 here is CASSQDQGYSADTQYF. The CDR3 bases are TGCGCCAGCAGCCAGGATCAGGGATATAGCGCAGATACGCAGTATTTT.

The chain carries TRBV19 and TRBJ2-1, with 9 bases fitting TRBD1. The germline CDR1 and CDR2 sequences are LNHDA and SQIVND (reference sequence). V lost 5 bases and J lost 6; bases outside the gene matches: 8. This CDR3 has 15 amino acids. The CDR3, as DNA: TGTGCCAGTAGTGCCTGGGACAGGGCCGGCAATGAGCAGTTCTTC. It yields the protein CASSAWDRAGNEQFF.

J is TRBJ2-2 and V is TRBV5-1, with TRBD1 matching 11 bases. The ends lost 4 bases at V and 3 bases at J; junction bases unmatched: 2. This CDR3 region has 15 residues. The germline CDR1 and CDR2 sequences are SGHRS and YFSETQ. Here the CDR3 reads CASSGQGADTGELFF. CDR3 nucleotides: TGCGCCAGCAGCGGACAGGGGGCAGACACCGGGGAGCTGTTTTTT.

This chain uses TRBV5-6 with TRBJ2-7; D gene uncertain. There are 13 residues in the CDR3. The V end lost 0 bases, the J end lost 0 bases, and 4 bases lay between the germline ends. Germline CDR1 is SGHDT and CDR2 is YYEEEE. CDR3 nucleotide sequence: TGTGCCAGCAGCTTGGCAGGCTCCTACGAGCAGTACTTC. Its translation is CASSLAGSYEQYF.

The chain uses TRBV30 and TRBJ2-7; 8 nucleotides line up with TRBD2. The V gene end was trimmed by 3 bases and the J gene end by 2 bases; junction bases not matched to a gene: 0. The CDR3 sequence is 12 residues long. Germline loops: CDR1 GTSNPN, CDR2 SVGIG (reference sequence). The CDR3 nucleotides are TGTGCCTGGAGCGGGGGGGCCTACGAGCAGTACTTC. As protein: CAWSGGAYEQYF.